This entry describes one T cell receptor (beta chain). In the original workflow: Reference gene primers were amplified, and this amplification served to estimate nucleated cell counts. The data were produced by immunoSEQ multiplex PCR, yet TCRdb's version contains in-frame clones alone and is incomplete. That table is the source of V, J and clone size, and D and trimming were worked out from the DNA. The sample yields over 95,000 clones, roughly 90% seen once. V shed 5 bases, J shed 2 bases, and the junction held 10 bases outside the gene matches. Germline lookup yields CDR1 SGHTA and CDR2 FQGTGA. The CDR3 runs 16 residues. The data derive from a study of blood T cell repertoires in COVID-19. Study-wide background: COVID-19 samples, acute and convalescent, were from the United States, Italy and Spain.

Sequenced material: peripheral blood. The chain uses TRBV7-3 and TRBJ2-7; TRBD2 agrees at 9 bases. This TCR was sampled from a woman in her 70s who had recovered from COVID-19. The CDR3 coding sequence is TGTGCCAGCAGCCCGTGGGGCGGGAGGGGAGCCTACGAGCAGTACTTC. This gives the protein CASSPWGGRGAYEQYF.